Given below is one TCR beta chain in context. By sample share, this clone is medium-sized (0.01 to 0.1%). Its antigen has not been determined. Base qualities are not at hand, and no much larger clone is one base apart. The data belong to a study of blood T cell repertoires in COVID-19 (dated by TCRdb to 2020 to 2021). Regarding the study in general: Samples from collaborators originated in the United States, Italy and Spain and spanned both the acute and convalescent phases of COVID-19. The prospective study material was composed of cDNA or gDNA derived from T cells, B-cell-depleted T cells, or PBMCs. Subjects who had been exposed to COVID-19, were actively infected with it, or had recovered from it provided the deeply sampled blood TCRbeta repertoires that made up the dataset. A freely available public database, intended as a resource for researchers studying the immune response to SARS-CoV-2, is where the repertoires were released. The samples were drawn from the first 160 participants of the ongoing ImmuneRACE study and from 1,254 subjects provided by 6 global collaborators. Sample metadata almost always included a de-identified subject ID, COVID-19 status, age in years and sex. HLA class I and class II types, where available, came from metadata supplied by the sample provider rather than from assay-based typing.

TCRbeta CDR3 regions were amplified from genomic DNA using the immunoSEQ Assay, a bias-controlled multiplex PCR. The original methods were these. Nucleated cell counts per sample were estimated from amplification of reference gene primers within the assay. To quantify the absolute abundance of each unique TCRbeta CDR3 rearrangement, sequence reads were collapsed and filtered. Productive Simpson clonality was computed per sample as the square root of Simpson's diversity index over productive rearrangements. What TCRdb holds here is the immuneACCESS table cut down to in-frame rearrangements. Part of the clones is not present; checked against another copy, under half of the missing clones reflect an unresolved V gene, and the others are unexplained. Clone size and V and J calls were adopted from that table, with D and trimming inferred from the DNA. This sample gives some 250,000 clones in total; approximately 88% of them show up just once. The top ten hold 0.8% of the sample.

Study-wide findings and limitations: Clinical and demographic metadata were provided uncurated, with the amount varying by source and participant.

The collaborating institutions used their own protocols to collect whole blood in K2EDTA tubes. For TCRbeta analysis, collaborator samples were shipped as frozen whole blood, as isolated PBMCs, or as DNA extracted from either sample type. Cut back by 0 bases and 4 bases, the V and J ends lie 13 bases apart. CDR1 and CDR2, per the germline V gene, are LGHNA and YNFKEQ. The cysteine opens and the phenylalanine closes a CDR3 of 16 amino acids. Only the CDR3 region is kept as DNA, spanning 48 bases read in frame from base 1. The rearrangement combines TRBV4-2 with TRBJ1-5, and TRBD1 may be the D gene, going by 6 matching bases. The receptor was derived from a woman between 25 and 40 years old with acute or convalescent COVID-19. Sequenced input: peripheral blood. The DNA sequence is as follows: TGTGCCAGCAGCCAAGAAGGGGGGGATCGGAATCAGCCCCAGCATTTT. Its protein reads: CASSQEGGDRNQPQHF.